A selection of T cell receptor beta chains follows, all from one sample in a study of blood T cell repertoires in COVID-19. The table came from immunoSEQ multiplex PCR; TCRdb's copy has only in-frame clones and leaves some out. This table has fewer than 120,000 clones, approximately 67% appearing once. The sequencing input was peripheral blood. The receptors stem from a woman in her sixties or seventies with acute or convalescent COVID-19. CDR3s include the opening cysteine and the closing phenylalanine or tryptophan. Fields, in order: clone size, D gene, V gene, J gene, CDR3 DNA, CDR3 protein. The D gene is left open where the match is weak. Not every row has a clone size; where given, it reads once, few, many or a size class.

NA	NA	TRBV7-9	TRBJ1-3	TGTGCCAGCAGCTTGACTTTTTCTGGAAACACCATATATTTT	CASSLTFSGNTIYF
NA	NA	TRBV30	TRBJ1-1	TGTGCCTGGAGAAACAGGGAGATGAACACTGAAGCTTTCTTT	CAWRNREMNTEAFF
NA	TRBD1	TRBV19	TRBJ2-7	TGTGCCAGTAGTATGCGCTTTCGAGGGACAGGTTTATCCTACGAGCAGTACTTC	CASSMRFRGTGLSYEQYF
NA	NA	TRBV3-1/TRBV3-2	TRBJ1-1	TGTGCCAGCAGTTACAGTGGGAACACTGAAGCTTTCTTT	CASSYSGNTEAFF
NA	TRBD1	TRBV7-8	TRBJ1-2	TGTGCCAGCAGCCCTTTAAGACAGGGGGCAAACTATGGCTACACCTTC	CASSPLRQGANYGYTF
NA	NA	TRBV18	TRBJ2-5	TGTGCCAGCTCACCACCGTCCCTGGCCCAAGAGACCCAGTACTTC	CASSPPSLAQETQYF
once	NA	TRBV30	TRBJ1-3	TGTGCCTGCGACCAGGGGCGGGGAAACACCATATATTTT	CACDQGRGNTIYF
NA	TRBD2	TRBV15	TRBJ2-1	TGTGCCACCAGCAGAGCCTTGATGGGGGGGGCCTACAATGAGCAGTTCTTC	CATSRALMGGAYNEQFF
NA	NA	TRBV6-5	TRBJ1-1	TGTGCCAGCAGTTACGGGGCCACTGAAGCTTTCTTT	CASSYGATEAFF
NA	TRBD1	TRBV12-3/TRBV12-4	TRBJ2-7	TGTGCCAGCATGGGACAGGGGGCCTACGAGCAGTACTTC	CASMGQGAYEQYF
NA	NA	TRBV7-9	TRBJ2-7	TGTGCCAGCAGCTCAATAAGGGGCCCGCCTCACTACGAGCAGTACTTC	CASSSIRGPPHYEQYF
NA	NA	TRBV29-1	TRBJ2-7	TGCAGCGTTGCAAAGGAGTCTTACGCGCAGTACTTC	CSVAKESYAQYF
NA	NA	TRBV7-3	TRBJ1-5	TGTGCCAGCAGCTTAGATTACAGCCAGCCCCAGCATTTT	CASSLDYSQPQHF
NA	NA	TRBV5-1	TRBJ1-3	TGCGCCAGCAGTGAGGCCCTAGACGGGAACACCATATATTTT	CASSEALDGNTIYF
few	NA	TRBV3-1/TRBV3-2	TRBJ1-1	TGTGCCAGCAGCCAATCATTAAAACTGGGAGAGGCTTTCTTT	CASSQSLKLGEAFF
NA	TRBD1	TRBV6-5	TRBJ1-3	TGTGCCAGCAGTTACGGGGGGACAGGCCGAAGAACCATATATTTT	CASSYGGTGRRTIYF
NA	NA	TRBV5-5	TRBJ2-6	TGTGCCAGCAGCTTGGGTCCAGGGCCATGGGCTGGGGCCAACGTCCTGACTTTC	CASSLGPGPWAGANVLTF
NA	TRBD1	TRBV5-1	TRBJ1-6	TGCGCCAGCAGCCCTTGGGGGAGCCGGGACAGCCTTAGCTCCTATAATTCACCCCTCCACTTT	CASSPWGSRDSLSSYNSPLHF
NA	NA	TRBV7-9	TRBJ2-3	TGTGCCAGCAGCTTATCAGGACTGATTAGCACAGATACGCAGTATTTT	CASSLSGLISTDTQYF
NA	NA	TRBV12-3/TRBV12-4	TRBJ1-1	TGTGCCAGCAGTCGAGGGGGTAGGACTGAAGCTTTCTTT	CASSRGGRTEAFF
NA	NA	TRBV19	TRBJ1-1	TGTGCCAGTAGTAAACCCGCGGTGGGTCCTGAAGCTTTCTTT	CASSKPAVGPEAFF
NA	NA	TRBV9	TRBJ2-3	TGTGCCAGCAGCGGGCAGGGATCGCTCGCTTATTTTAGCACAGATACGCAGTATTTT	CASSGQGSLAYFSTDTQYF